Listed here are 23 T cell receptor beta chains from one sample, sequenced in a study of T cells of healthy individuals. TCRdb ran MiXCR on the 5' RACE reads and lists one entry per CDR3 protein. The sample yields around 98,000 distinct CDR3 sequences, roughly 18% seen once. The source is a human donor in good health.

The V call is TRBV5-1, the J call TRBJ2-5; 8 positions agree with TRBD2. J gave up 4 bases and V 5 bases, and 4 bases lay outside the gene matches. Germline V CDR1 and CDR2: SGHRS, YFSETQ. This CDR3 has 13 amino acids. CDR3 protein: CASSPTSVETQYF. CDR3 DNA sequence: TGCGCCAGCAGTCCGACTAGCGTAGAGACCCAGTACTTC.

This clonotype was seen at least ten times. This chain connects TRBV6-5 to TRBJ2-6, with D possibly being TRBD2 (5 bases). Germline loops: CDR1 MNHEY, CDR2 SVGAGI. The CDR3 extends over 16 amino acids. The germline V and J ends were trimmed by 8 bases and 0 bases, with 14 bases remaining between them. CDR3 nucleotide sequence: TGTGCCAGCGGGAAATCAGGAGGCTCTGGGGCCAACGTCCTGACTTTC. As protein: CASGKSGGSGANVLTF.

The table lists this clonotype with many counts. The chain employs TRBV28 and TRBJ2-5; a possible D gene is TRBD1 (6 bases). Trimming left V 5 bases short and J 2 bases short, with 12 bases between. The CDR3 length is 14 residues. Germline V gene lookup returns CDR1 MDHEN and CDR2 SYDVKM. This CDR3 reads CASSPGQLQETQYF. The CDR3, as DNA: TGTGCCAGCAGTCCAGGACAGCTACAAGAGACCCAGTACTTC. Together with reference TRBV28 and TRBJ2-5, the CDR3 gives the full variable domain: DVKVTQSSRYLVKRTGEKVFLECVQDMDHENMFWYRQDPGLGLRLIYFSYDVKMKEKGDIPEGYSVSREKKERFSLILESASTNQTSMYLCASSPGQLQETQYFGPGTRLLVL.

This rearrangement joins TRBV6-5 to TRBJ1-1, with 7 bases matching TRBD1. This CDR3 comprises 13 residues. CDR1 MNHEY and CDR2 SVGAGI come from the germline V gene. Trimming took 6 bases from V and 4 from J; bases not matched to a gene: 5. Here the CDR3 DNA reads TGTGCCAGCAGAGTCGACAGGGCCACTGAAGCTTTCTTT. Amino acid sequence: CASRVDRATEAFF.

The chain carries TRBV5-1 and TRBJ2-7, with 7 bases fitting TRBD1. Germline trimming cut 4 bases from V and 5 bases from J; bases unmatched to any gene: 9. CDR1 is SGHRS and CDR2 is YFSETQ in the germline V gene. The CDR3 consists of 14 residues. CDR3 loop: CASSRGQGPNEQYF. DNA of the CDR3: TGCGCCAGCAGCAGGGGGCAAGGGCCGAACGAGCAGTACTTC.

This clonotype appeared many times. The rearrangement links TRBV10-3 to TRBJ2-2, with TRBD2 matching over 7 bases. V was clipped by 10 bases and J by 4 bases; unmatched bases: 12. The CDR3 loop spans 15 amino acids. Germline lookup yields CDR1 ENHRY and CDR2 SYGVKD. The CDR3 coding sequence is TGTGCCACCGAAGCCAGCGGGGAGGGCACCGGGGAGCTGTTTTTT. It specifies CATEASGEGTGELFF.

This clonotype has just one count. This chain joins TRBV7-2 and TRBJ1-2, with D tentatively TRBD1 (5 bases). This CDR3 is 21 amino acids long. CDR1 and CDR2 from the germline V gene are SGHTA and FQGNSA. V lost 0 bases to trimming and J lost 7 bases, with 33 bases between them. The CDR3 nucleotides are TGTGCCAGCAGCTTAGCGAAGACCCTACCCTGGGGCAGCAGGGTGGATGGTGGCTACACCTTC. It encodes CASSLAKTLPWGSRVDGGYTF.

The V gene is TRBV3-2, the J gene TRBJ2-6; the table's D call of TRBD1 was not tested on the DNA. TRBV3-2 is termed a pseudogene. CDR3 length: 21 amino acids. This CDR3 is CASSQDTPGDRGYSGANVLTF. As DNA, the CDR3 is TGTGCCAGCAGCCAAGATACCCCCGGGGACAGGGGTTACTCTGGGGCCAACGTCCTGACTTTC.

There are many counts of this clonotype. This chain connects TRBV7-3 to TRBJ1-1; D is ambiguous. Trimming took 5 bases from V and 0 from J, leaving 7 bases between them. Germline V gene sequence: CDR1 SGHTA, CDR2 FQGTGA. The CDR3 extends over 13 amino acids. The CDR3 DNA reads as TGTGCCAGCAGCCCCTACGTGAACACTGAAGCTTTCTTT. Translated: CASSPYVNTEAFF.

At least ten counts were recorded for this clonotype. The chain has TRBV29-1 and TRBJ2-7; TRBD1 matches 10 bases. V was clipped by 7 bases and J by 6 bases; unmatched bases: 9. This CDR3 spans 13 amino acids. Looked up from germline, CDR1 is SQVTM and CDR2 is ANQGSEA. CDR3 protein: CSAGQGGQFEQYF. CDR3 sequence (DNA): TGCAGCGCCGGACAGGGGGGACAGTTCGAGCAGTACTTC.

The gene calls are TRBV7-9 and TRBJ2-1; D remains ambiguous. The V gene lost 1 base and the J gene lost 5 bases, with 12 bases spanning the gap. This CDR3 contains 15 residues. CDR1 SEHNR and CDR2 FQNEAQ come from the germline V gene (reference sequence). The CDR3 coding sequence is TGTGCCAGCAGCTTAGGTTGGGGAAAGAACAATGAGCAGTTCTTC. Translated, it gives CASSLGWGKNNEQFF.

The table lists this clonotype with many counts. V is TRBV5-6 and J is TRBJ2-7; D may be TRBD2 (5 bases). Trimming removed 1 base from V and 4 bases from J, with 15 bases in between. The V gene's germline CDR1 is SGHDT and CDR2 YYEEEE. The CDR3 is made up of 15 amino acids. The CDR3 DNA follows: TGTGCCAGCAGCTTGAGCCTAGCTCCACCTTACGAGCAGTACTTC. It codes for CASSLSLAPPYEQYF.

This clonotype was detected ten times or more. This sequence joins TRBV5-1 and TRBJ2-5; 12 bases match TRBD1. Germline CDR1 is SGHRS and CDR2 is YFSETQ. Germline trimming cut 4 bases from V and 0 bases from J; bases unmatched to any gene: 4. CDR3 length: 16 residues. CDR3 coding DNA: TGCGCCAGCAGCGGGGGGACAGGGGGCTACCAAGAGACCCAGTACTTC. This encodes CASSGGTGGYQETQYF.

The rearrangement uses TRBV29-1 and TRBJ1-2; a possible D gene is TRBD1 (6 bases). This CDR3 has 13 amino acids. Germline V gene data show CDR1 as SQVTM and CDR2 as ANQGSEA. V shed 5 bases and J shed 10 bases, with 20 bases lying between them. The CDR3 sequence is CSVSDRRDLVYTF. The CDR3 DNA sequence: TGCAGCGTTTCGGACAGACGCGACTTGGTCTACACCTTC.

The CDR3 reads CASSPTTLTRTDTQYF. The DNA of the CDR3 is TGTGCCAGCAGCCCCACGACCCTGACCCGCACAGATACGCAGTATTTT. This chain connects TRBV7-2 to TRBJ2-3; D is uncertain. V shed 5 bases and J shed 1 base, with 16 bases lying between them. The CDR3 has 16 amino acids. Germline assignment: CDR1 SGHTA and CDR2 FQGNSA.

This chain uses TRBV10-3 with TRBJ2-1; 13 nucleotides agree with TRBD2. Germline V CDR1 and CDR2: ENHRY, SYGVKD. The ends lost 10 bases at V and 8 bases at J; junction bases unmatched: 11. The CDR3 extends over 15 amino acids. The CDR3 region is CATLRTSGSVDEQFF. The CDR3 nucleotides are TGTGCCACCCTTAGGACTAGCGGGAGCGTTGATGAGCAGTTCTTC.

V gene TRBV28 combines with J gene TRBJ1-1; 7 nucleotides align to TRBD1. Germline values: CDR1 MDHEN, CDR2 SYDVKM. This CDR3 contains 12 residues. The V and J ends lost 10 bases and 8 bases, in that order; junction bases with no gene match: 10. CDR3 protein: CATAETGKEAFF. CDR3 DNA sequence: TGTGCCACCGCGGAGACAGGGAAGGAAGCTTTCTTT.

This clonotype was picked up one time. This clone may be a read error of a much larger clone one base away. As the CDR3 is not closed by the conserved phenylalanine or tryptophan, this likely results from a read error. V and J are TRBV29-1 and TRBJ2-7; the match to TRBD1 covers 7 bases. V shed 7 bases and J 7 bases; nucleotides not matched to a gene: 7. Germline CDR1 SQVTM, CDR2 ANQGSEA. There are 11 residues in the CDR3. In nucleotides, the CDR3 is TGCAGCGGCCGGACAGGTAAAGAGCAGTACTTA. The encoded protein is CSGRTGKEQYL.

The gene calls are TRBV21-1 and TRBJ2-1. TRBV21-1 is a pseudogene segment. The CDR3 totals 12 residues. This CDR3 reads CASSNPEDEQFF. For the CDR3, the DNA is TGTGCCAGCAGCAACCCAGAAGATGAGCAGTTCTTC.

This clonotype was seen more than once but under ten times. The CDR3 nucleotides read TGTGCCAGCAGCTGGGACAGCAACACTGAAGCTTTCTTT. It is translated as CASSWDSNTEAFF. The rearrangement joins TRBV3-1 to TRBJ1-1; 7 nucleotides line up with TRBD1. Looked up from germline, CDR1 is LGHDT and CDR2 is YNNKEL (reference sequence). The CDR3 contains 13 residues. After removal of 5 bases from V and 2 bases from J, the junction contained 2 bases not matched to a gene.

The chain is built from TRBV6-5 and TRBJ2-1, with TRBD2 matching 8 bases. Germline CDR1 MNHEY, CDR2 SVGAGI. Germline trimming cut 5 bases from V and 8 bases from J; bases unmatched to any gene: 11. This CDR3 has 15 residues. DNA for the CDR3: TGTGCCAGCAGTCGGGGGGTCGGGAGGGCCTATGAGCAGTTCTTC. Protein product: CASSRGVGRAYEQFF.

The chain recombines TRBV7-8 with TRBJ2-7; 7 positions match TRBD2. The CDR3 consists of 14 residues. Trimming took 6 bases from V and 4 from J; bases not matched to a gene: 9. CDR1 SGHVS and CDR2 FQNEAQ come from the germline V gene. CDR3 nucleotides: TGTGCCAGCAGTCCGTTAACTAGCGCTTACGAGCAGTACTTC. Translation gives CASSPLTSAYEQYF.

The chain uses TRBV12-3 or TRBV12-4 and TRBJ2-4; 8 bases map to TRBD2. CDR3 size: 15 residues. V dropped 5 bases and J dropped 7; count of bases not matched to a gene: 10. CDR3 region: CASSASRTSINIQYF. The CDR3 nucleotides are TGTGCCAGCAGTGCCTCACGGACTAGCATTAACATTCAGTACTTC.